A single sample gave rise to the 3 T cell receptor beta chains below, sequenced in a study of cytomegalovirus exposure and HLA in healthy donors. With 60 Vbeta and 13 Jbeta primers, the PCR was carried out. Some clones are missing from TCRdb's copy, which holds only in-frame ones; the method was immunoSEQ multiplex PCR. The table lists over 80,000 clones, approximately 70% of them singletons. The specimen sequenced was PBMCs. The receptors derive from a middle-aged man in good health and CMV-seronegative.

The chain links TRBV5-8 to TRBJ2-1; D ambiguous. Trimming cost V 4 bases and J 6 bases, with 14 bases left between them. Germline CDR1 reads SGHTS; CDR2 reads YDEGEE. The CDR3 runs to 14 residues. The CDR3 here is CASSDTKKGNEQFF. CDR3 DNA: TGTGCCAGCAGCGACACAAAAAAAGGCAATGAGCAGTTCTTC.

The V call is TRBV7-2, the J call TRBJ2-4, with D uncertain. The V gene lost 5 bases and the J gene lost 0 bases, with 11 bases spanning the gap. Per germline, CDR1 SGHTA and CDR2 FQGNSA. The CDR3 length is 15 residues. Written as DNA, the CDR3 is TGTGCCAGCAGCCTCCTCGGTCGAGCCAAAAACATTCAGTACTTC. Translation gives CASSLLGRAKNIQYF.

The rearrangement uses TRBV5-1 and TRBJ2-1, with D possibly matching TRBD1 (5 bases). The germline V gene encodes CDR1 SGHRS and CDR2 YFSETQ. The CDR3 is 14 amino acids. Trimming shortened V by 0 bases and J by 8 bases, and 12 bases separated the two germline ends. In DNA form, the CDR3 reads TGCGCCAGCAGCTTGGGGGCAGGGATGGATGAGCAGTTCTTC. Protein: CASSLGAGMDEQFF. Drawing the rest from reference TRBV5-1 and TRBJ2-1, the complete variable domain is KAGVTQTPRYLIKTRGQQVTLSCSPISGHRSVSWYQQTPGQGLQFLFEYFSETQRNKGNFPGRFSGRQFSNSRSEMNVSTLELGDSALYLCASSLGAGMDEQFFGPGTRLTVL.